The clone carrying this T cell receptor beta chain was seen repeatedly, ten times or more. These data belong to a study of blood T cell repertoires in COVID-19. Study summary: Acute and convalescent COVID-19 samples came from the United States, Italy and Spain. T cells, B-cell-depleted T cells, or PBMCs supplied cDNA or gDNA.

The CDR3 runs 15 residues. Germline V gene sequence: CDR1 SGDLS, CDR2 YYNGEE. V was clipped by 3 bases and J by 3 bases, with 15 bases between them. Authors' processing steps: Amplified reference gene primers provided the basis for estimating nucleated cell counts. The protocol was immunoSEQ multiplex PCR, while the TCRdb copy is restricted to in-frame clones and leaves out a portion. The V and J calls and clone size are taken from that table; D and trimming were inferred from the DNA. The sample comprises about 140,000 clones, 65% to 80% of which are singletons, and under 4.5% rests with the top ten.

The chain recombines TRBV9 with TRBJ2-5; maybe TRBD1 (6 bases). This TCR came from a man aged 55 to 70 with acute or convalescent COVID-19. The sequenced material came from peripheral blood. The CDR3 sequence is CASSAFTGIKETQYF. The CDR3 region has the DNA TGTGCCAGCAGCGCTTTCACAGGGATCAAAGAGACCCAGTACTTC.